This is a list of T cell receptor beta chains from one sample in a study of shared clonotypes between healthy human individuals. Here immunoSEQ multiplex PCR was the method, and the copy in TCRdb shows in-frame clones only, minus some. The data hold about 2.2 million clones, with roughly 91% observed a single time. The sample consisted of naive CD8+ T cells from PBMCs. Every receptor here comes from a man aged 18 to 29 in good health. Some clones in this sample may be carry-over from other donors' samples. Each CDR3 is given with its conserved first and last residue. Fields, in order: V gene, clone size, D gene, J gene, CDR3 protein, CDR3 DNA. A D gene is named only where the DNA matches it firmly. Some rows mark clone size as missing; the rest say once, few, many or name a class of expanded clone.

TRBV29-1	.	TRBD2	TRBJ2-3	CSVEEGSGGEFWDTQYF	TGCAGCGTTGAAGAAGGGTCGGGAGGAGAATTTTGGGATACGCAGTATTTT
TRBV9	few	TRBD1	TRBJ1-1	CASSPRTGMNTEAFF	TGTGCCAGCAGCCCTAGGACAGGGATGAACACTGAAGCTTTCTTT
TRBV19	.	TRBD2	TRBJ2-7	CASSDIITSGVTYEQYF	TGTGCCAGTAGCGATATAATCACTAGCGGGGTAACCTACGAGCAGTACTTC
TRBV5-4	once	.	TRBJ2-3	CASSWLSDTQYF	TGTGCCAGCAGCTGGTTGTCGGATACGCAGTATTTT
TRBV7-2	.	.	TRBJ2-7	CASSLVADSTYEQYF	TGTGCCAGCAGCTTAGTAGCGGACTCAACCTACGAGCAGTACTTC
TRBV10-1	.	TRBD1	TRBJ1-2	CASSGGTGEPDTF	TGCGCCAGCAGCGGTGGGACAGGGGAGCCTGACACCTTC
TRBV30	.	.	TRBJ1-3	CAWIGGPGNTIYF	TGTGCCTGGATCGGAGGGCCTGGAAACACCATATATTTT
TRBV18	.	TRBD2	TRBJ2-2	CASSPVRGRGTGELFF	TGTGCCAGCTCACCAGTTCGAGGGAGGGGCACCGGGGAGCTGTTTTTT
TRBV27	.	.	TRBJ2-3	CASSFLTASTDTQYF	TGTGCCAGCAGTTTCTTGACAGCTAGCACAGATACGCAGTATTTT
TRBV27	.	.	TRBJ2-3	CASSFIIPEGSDTQYF	TGTGCCAGCAGTTTCATTATCCCAGAGGGATCAGATACGCAGTATTTT
TRBV7-9	once	.	TRBJ2-7	CASSLTGGPLSYEQYF	TGTGCCAGCAGCTTAACTGGTGGACCCTTATCCTACGAGCAGTACTTC
TRBV10-1	.	.	TRBJ1-1	CASKEDVGPGIFF	.
TRBV27	.	TRBD1	TRBJ2-7	CASGRSGQVVYEQYF	TGTGCCAGCGGACGCTCGGGACAGGTCGTCTACGAGCAGTACTTC
TRBV7-9	.	TRBD1	TRBJ1-4	CASSSRTGDNEKLFF	TGTGCCAGCAGCTCTCGGACAGGGGATAATGAAAAACTGTTTTTT
TRBV5-1	.	.	TRBJ1-2	CASVWEGVNTF	TGCGCCAGCGTTTGGGAGGGGGTGAACACCTTC
TRBV5-4	.	.	TRBJ1-1	CASSLKETEAFF	TGTGCCAGCAGCTTGAAAGAAACTGAAGCTTTCTTT
TRBV29-1	.	.	TRBJ1-2	CSVVGSTLPYGYTF	TGCAGCGTCGTCGGGAGCACCCTTCCCTATGGCTACACCTTC
TRBV5-4	.	.	TRBJ2-1	CASSSDGALHNEQFF	TGTGCCAGCAGCTCGGACGGAGCCTTACACAATGAGCAGTTCTTC
TRBV19	.	TRBD2	TRBJ2-7	CASRASGNYEQYF	TGTGCCAGTAGGGCTAGCGGGAACTACGAGCAGTACTTC
TRBV9	.	TRBD2	TRBJ2-7	CASSVSAGGRHEQYF	TGTGCCAGCAGCGTTTCAGCGGGAGGTCGGCACGAGCAGTACTTC
TRBV5-6	.	.	TRBJ2-3	CASSLFSATTDTQYF	TGTGCCAGCAGCTTGTTTAGCGCGACCACAGATACGCAGTATTTT
TRBV4-1	once	.	TRBJ2-1	CASSQWNEQFF	TGCGCCAGCAGCCAATGGAATGAGCAGTTCTTC
TRBV7-8	.	TRBD2	TRBJ2-3	CASSLVFISGRLADTQYF	TGTGCCAGCAGCTTAGTATTTATTAGCGGGAGATTGGCAGATACGCAGTATTTT
TRBV5-1	.	.	TRBJ2-7	CASSTLPAGLYEQYF	TGCGCCAGCAGCACCCTTCCCGCAGGGCTCTACGAGCAGTACTTC